The 30 T cell receptor beta chains given below trace back to one sample, sequenced in a study of T cells after yellow fever vaccination. One entry per CDR3 protein results from TCRdb running MiXCR on the 5' RACE reads. The table lists over 100,000 distinct CDR3 sequences, approximately 8.4% of them singletons. The sample here was CD8+ T cells sorted from PBMCs, taken 45 days after the yellow fever booster vaccination. These receptors all stem from a man in his thirties or forties who received the YFV17D yellow fever vaccine.

Details on this clonotype: With a much larger clone just one base away, this may be a read error. J is TRBJ2-3 and V is TRBV5-1; D perhaps matches TRBD2 (5 bases). CDR1 SGHRS and CDR2 YFSETQ come from the germline V gene. This CDR3 spans 13 amino acids. The V and J ends lost 5 bases and 4 bases respectively, with 11 bases between them. The CDR3 DNA is TGCGCCAGCAGACAGCGGAGCTCAGATACGCAGTATTTT. Protein sequence: CASRQRSSDTQYF.

This clonotype turned up a few times. The chain links TRBV20-1 to TRBJ2-2; 7 bases agree with TRBD2. Germline CDR1 reads DFQATT; CDR2 reads SNEGSKA (reference sequence). CDR3 length equals 15 residues. V dropped 4 bases and J dropped 0; count of bases not matched to a gene: 5. CDR3 nucleotides: TGCAGTGCTAACCCGGGGGGTCCGAACACCGGGGAGCTGTTTTTT. Translating gives CSANPGGPNTGELFF.

This clonotype appeared many times. The rearrangement links TRBV5-1 to TRBJ2-7, with TRBD1 matching 7 bases. Germline V gene sequence: CDR1 SGHRS, CDR2 YFSETQ. Unmatched junction bases numbered 13, after V lost 5 bases and J lost 5 bases. This CDR3 spans 15 amino acids. The CDR3 is CASRPSGQNLDEQYF. CDR3 sequence (DNA): TGCGCCAGCAGACCCTCGGGACAGAACCTAGACGAGCAGTACTTC.

Ten or more counts support this clonotype. This chain uses TRBV27 with TRBJ1-4, with a possible D match to TRBD1 (6 bases). Per the germline V gene, CDR1 is MNHEY and CDR2 is SMNVEV (reference sequence). This CDR3 has 15 residues. Trimming pared 5 bases from V and 1 base from J, leaving 11 bases between. The CDR3 spells CASSRTELTNEKLFF. In DNA, the CDR3 is TGTGCCAGCAGTCGGACAGAGCTAACTAATGAAAAACTGTTTTTT.

This clonotype has at least ten counts. The chain has TRBV7-9 and TRBJ2-5; TRBD2 matches 8 bases. The trim removed 4 bases at V and 1 base at J, leaving 8 bases unmatched. This CDR3 has 16 residues. The germline gives CDR1 SEHNR, CDR2 FQNEAQ (reference sequence). The CDR3 is CASSSQLAEIQETQYF. The CDR3 nucleotides read TGTGCCAGCAGCTCCCAACTAGCGGAGATCCAAGAGACCCAGTACTTC.

This clonotype showed up many times. V gene TRBV7-3 combines with J gene TRBJ1-1; D is unresolved. The V gene lost 5 bases and the J gene lost 5 bases, with 12 bases spanning the gap. From germline, CDR1 is SGHTA and CDR2 FQGTGA. This CDR3 has 13 amino acids. The CDR3 DNA sequence: TGTGCCAGCAGCGCCGGAGCGGAGACTGAAGCTTTCTTT. This codes for CASSAGAETEAFF.

At least ten counts were recorded for this clonotype. V and J are TRBV9 and TRBJ2-2; D gene ambiguous. With 4 bases removed from V and 5 bases from J, the gap between germline ends came to 12 bases. Germline V gene data show CDR1 as SGDLS and CDR2 as YYNGEE. The CDR3 sequence is 14 residues long. The CDR3 DNA is TGTGCCAGCAGCCCAAGGCTAGATACCGGGGAGCTGTTTTTT. Translating it yields CASSPRLDTGELFF. The entire variable domain, with the rest obtained from reference TRBV9 and TRBJ2-2, is as follows: DSGVTQTPKHLITATGQRVTLRCSPRSGDLSVYWYQQSLDQGLQFLIQYYNGEERAKGNILERFSAQQFPDLHSELNLSSLELGDSALYFCASSPRLDTGELFFGEGSRLTVL.

This clonotype has ten or more counts. The chain is built from TRBV4-3 and TRBJ2-1; no firm D call. The CDR3 spans 14 residues. Germline loops: CDR1 LGHNA, CDR2 YSLEER. V lost 2 bases and J 9 bases, leaving 14 bases between the germline ends. Here the CDR3 reads CASSQRWVAAEQFF. CDR3 DNA sequence: TGCGCCAGCAGCCAAAGGTGGGTTGCGGCTGAGCAGTTCTTC.

This clonotype was detected many times. The gene calls are TRBV9 and TRBJ2-1; 7 bases are a match to TRBD2. Germline loops: CDR1 SGDLS, CDR2 YYNGEE. V was pared by 4 bases and J by 4 bases, with 8 bases of the junction left unmatched. The CDR3 spans 15 residues. The CDR3 reads CASSPPAGAYNEQFF. In nucleotides, the CDR3 is TGTGCCAGCAGCCCCCCCGCGGGAGCTTACAATGAGCAGTTCTTC.

In this sample, this clonotype turned up many times. The CDR3 coding sequence is TGTGCCAGCACCTTTCCCGGGAGGGATGTGGAGACCCAGTACTTC. Translating gives CASTFPGRDVETQYF. The gene calls are TRBV7-2 and TRBJ2-5, with 8 bases lining up with TRBD2. J was trimmed by 5 bases and V by 7 bases; bases with no gene match: 12. This CDR3 comprises 15 residues. Germline CDR1 is SGHTA and CDR2 is FQGNSA.

This clonotype was found many times. V usage is TRBV4-3 and J usage is TRBJ2-2, with D perhaps given as TRBD1 or TRBD2 (5 bases each). Trimming pared 1 base from V and 8 bases from J, leaving 14 bases between. The CDR3 is made up of 15 amino acids. CDR1 is LGHNA, CDR2 YSLEER, per germline. In DNA, the CDR3 is TGCGCCAGCAGCCAAGGGGACCTACGGGGAGGGGAGCTGTTTTTT. Its protein is CASSQGDLRGGELFF.

In its sample, this clonotype was seen many times. The rearrangement joins TRBV11-2 to TRBJ2-1; possible D gene TRBD2, 5 bases. V was shortened by 6 bases and J by 2 bases, with 14 bases between the two germline ends. The CDR3 has 15 residues. CDR1 is SGHAT and CDR2 is FQNNGV in the germline V gene. CDR3 nucleotides: TGTGCCAGCAGTCTCAGCGGTTTTGCCTACAATGAGCAGTTCTTC. Residues: CASSLSGFAYNEQFF.

This clonotype has a handful of counts. J is TRBJ2-5 and V is TRBV7-6, with D perhaps TRBD1 or TRBD2 (5 bases each). This CDR3 comprises 15 residues. Trimming removed 6 bases at V and 5 bases at J, with 19 bases between. Per germline, CDR1 SGHVS and CDR2 FNYEAQ. This CDR3 reads CASSSGPMWGETQYF. In DNA, the CDR3 is TGTGCCAGCAGTTCTGGTCCGATGTGGGGGGAGACCCAGTACTTC.

This clonotype was seen repeatedly, ten times or more. This rearrangement joins TRBV7-9 to TRBJ2-7, with D perhaps TRBD1 (5 bases). Germline assignment: CDR1 SEHNR and CDR2 FQNEAQ (reference sequence). The V gene lost 5 bases and the J gene lost 5 bases, with 19 bases spanning the gap. CDR3 length: 15 amino acids. CDR3 DNA sequence: TGTGCCAGCAGCCCCGGACACTACATATGGGACGAGCAGTACTTC. Protein product: CASSPGHYIWDEQYF. The full variable domain, with the rest looked up from reference TRBV7-9 and TRBJ2-7, is DTGVSQNPRHKITKRGQNVTFRCDPISEHNRLYWYRQTLGQGPEFLTYFQNEAQLEKSRLLSDRFSAERPKGSFSTLEIQRTEQGDSAMYLCASSPGHYIWDEQYFGPGTRLTVT.

This clonotype was seen ten or more times. The J gene is TRBJ1-6, the V gene TRBV7-8; 9 bases match TRBD1. The length of the CDR3 is 16 residues. Germline CDR1 and CDR2: SGHVS and FQNEAQ. V lost 5 bases, J lost 7 bases, and 9 bases stayed unmatched. CDR3 DNA: TGTGCCAGCAGCATGACCGGGACAGGGATAAATTCACCCCTCCACTTT. This gives the protein CASSMTGTGINSPLHF. The whole variable domain, filled in from reference TRBV7-8 and TRBJ1-6, reads GAGVSQSPRYKVAKRGQDVALRCDPISGHVSLFWYQQALGQGPEFLTYFQNEAQLDKSGLPSDRFFAERPEGSVSTLKIQRTQQEDSAVYLCASSMTGTGINSPLHFGNGTRLTVT.

A note on this clonotype: A much bigger clone sits one base away, suggesting this may be a read error. V and J are TRBV20-1 and TRBJ1-3; D call uncertain. The V end was cut by 0 bases, the J end by 5 bases, with 8 bases between. This CDR3 region has 13 residues. Per germline, CDR1 DFQATT and CDR2 SNEGSKA (reference sequence). The CDR3 here is CSARDYRRNTIYF. DNA for the CDR3: TGCAGTGCTAGAGATTACCGGAGAAACACCATATATTTT.

The V call is TRBV11-3, the J call TRBJ2-3; 9 bases align to TRBD1. The CDR3 is 16 amino acids. The V gene end was trimmed by 4 bases and the J gene end by 3 bases; junction bases not matched to a gene: 8. Germline values: CDR1 SGHNT, CDR2 YENEEA. The CDR3 protein is CASSSPSGTGTDTQYF. The CDR3 region has the DNA TGTGCCAGCAGCTCCCCTTCCGGGACAGGGACAGATACGCAGTATTTT.

This clonotype was seen repeatedly, ten times or more. V is TRBV11-3 and J is TRBJ2-3; D not resolved. Germline CDR1 SGHNT, CDR2 YENEEA. CDR3 length: 14 residues. The V and J ends lost 1 base and 2 bases respectively, with 7 bases between them. The CDR3 DNA reads as TGTGCCAGCAGCTTAGCGGACCACACAGATACGCAGTATTTT. Translated, it gives CASSLADHTDTQYF.

The rearrangement links TRBV20-1 to TRBJ2-1; D unclear. V was trimmed by 6 bases and J by 0 bases, leaving 15 bases between them. Germline CDR1 reads DFQATT; CDR2 reads SNEGSKA (reference sequence). CDR3 size: 15 residues. The CDR3 sequence is CSANLWGNSYNEQFF. In nucleotides, the CDR3 is TGCAGTGCCAATCTCTGGGGTAACTCCTACAATGAGCAGTTCTTC.

This clonotype was counted between two and nine times. The chain recombines TRBV10-2 with TRBJ2-1; maybe TRBD2 (5 bases). This CDR3 comprises 15 residues. Deletions cut 7 bases from V and 2 bases from J, with 15 bases between. Germline V CDR1 and CDR2: WSHSY, SAAADI. As DNA, the CDR3 is TGCGCCAGCATAAGAGGGAGTGTGACCTACAATGAGCAGTTCTTC. It codes for CASIRGSVTYNEQFF.

The chain is built from TRBV20-1 and TRBJ2-3; 9 bases map to TRBD2. CDR1 is DFQATT and CDR2 is SNEGSKA in the germline V gene (reference sequence). The CDR3 is 15 residues long. V gave up 6 bases and J gave up 6 bases; unmatched junction bases: 13. The CDR3 spells CSAEPGTSIPDTQYF. In DNA, the CDR3 is TGCAGTGCCGAACCCGGGACTAGCATTCCTGATACGCAGTATTTT.

The sample holds many counts of this clonotype. The chain employs TRBV12-3 or TRBV12-4 and TRBJ2-1; 9 nucleotides agree with TRBD2. V lost 3 bases to trimming and J lost 7 bases; unmatched junction nucleotides: 7. CDR3 length: 15 amino acids. The CDR3 region has the DNA TGTGCCAGCAGTTTTATGGCGGGAGGGTTGAATGAGCAGTTCTTC. Protein sequence: CASSFMAGGLNEQFF.

Of note for this clonotype: This sequence may be a read error, since a much larger clone differs from it by one base. This chain joins TRBV12-3 or TRBV12-4 and TRBJ2-3; the D gene is possibly TRBD1 (5 bases). The CDR3 loop spans 12 amino acids. V lost 7 bases and J lost 4, with 9 bases in between. CDR3 in DNA: TGTGCCAGCACGCAGGGCGCAGATACGCAGTATTTT. As protein: CASTQGADTQYF.

This clonotype was found a few times. The junction does not match germline at one end; this may be a read error. The V call is TRBV29-1, the J call TRBJ2-1; maybe TRBD1 (7 bases). CDR3 length: 11 amino acids. The germline V gene encodes CDR1 SQVTM and CDR2 ANQGSEA. The CDR3 coding sequence is TGCAGCGTTTTGGAGGGCAGGGGGGAGTTGTTC. Amino acids: CSVLEGRGELF.

This clonotype was observed many times. The chain has TRBV7-9 and TRBJ2-5; D may be TRBD1 or TRBD2 (5 bases each). Germline-derived CDR1 and CDR2 are SEHNR and FQNEAQ (reference sequence). This CDR3 comprises 12 residues. The V end was cut by 1 base, the J end by 10 bases, with 10 bases between. The CDR3 coding sequence is TGTGCCAGCAGCTTAGAGTGGGGGAGCCAGTACTTC. It is translated as CASSLEWGSQYF.

This clonotype occurred many times. The chain is built from TRBV4-3 and TRBJ2-7; unclear D gene. Germline V lookup: CDR1 LGHNA, CDR2 YSLEER. This CDR3 is built from 14 residues. V was shortened by 0 bases and J by 1 base, with 7 bases between the two germline ends. The CDR3 DNA follows: TGCGCCAGCAGCCAAGAACCCCTATCCTACGAGCAGTACTTC. It translates to CASSQEPLSYEQYF.

This clonotype has at least ten counts. J is TRBJ2-1 and V is TRBV7-3; TRBD2 aligns across 13 bases. The CDR3 consists of 15 residues. Germline V lookup: CDR1 SGHTA, CDR2 FQGTGA. With V trimmed by 2 bases and J by 9 bases, 4 bases remained unmatched. This chain's CDR3 is CASSLEGLAGVEQFF. The CDR3 bases are TGTGCCAGCAGCTTAGAAGGACTAGCGGGAGTTGAGCAGTTCTTC. The full variable domain, completed using reference TRBV7-3 and TRBJ2-1, is GAGVSQTPSNKVTEKGKYVELRCDPISGHTALYWYRQSLGQGPEFLIYFQGTGAADDSGLPNDRFFAVRPEGSVSTLKIQRTERGDSAVYLCASSLEGLAGVEQFFGPGTRLTVL.

This clonotype was counted at least ten times. This chain links TRBV25-1 with TRBJ2-7; D remains ambiguous. Germline values: CDR1 MGHDK, CDR2 SYGVNS. CDR3 length equals 13 residues. With 1 base removed from V and 1 base from J, the gap between germline ends came to 5 bases. CDR3: CASSEFLSYEQYF. The CDR3 DNA reads as TGTGCCAGCAGTGAATTCTTATCCTACGAGCAGTACTTC.

The table lists this clonotype with many counts. The genes are TRBV9 and TRBJ1-1; a possible D gene is TRBD1 (5 bases). The ends were cut back, 0 bases at V and 4 bases at J, with 7 bases in the middle. Germline CDR1 and CDR2: SGDLS and YYNGEE. The CDR3 spans 13 residues. The CDR3 bases are TGTGCCAGCAGCGTAGGGGGGATCACTGAAGCTTTCTTT. Amino acid sequence: CASSVGGITEAFF.

This clonotype was picked up many times. CDR3: CSARGPQATSTDTQYF. CDR3 nucleotide sequence: TGCAGTGCTAGAGGGCCGCAGGCCACAAGCACAGATACGCAGTATTTT. V usage is TRBV20-1 and J usage is TRBJ2-3; D unclear. CDR1 and CDR2 (germline): DFQATT, SNEGSKA (reference sequence). V lost 1 base and J lost 0, with 14 bases in between. The CDR3 has 16 amino acids.